This T cell receptor beta chain stems from a study of shared clonotypes between healthy human individuals. Of note for this clone: The antigen is unknown.

Each PCR replicate from the sorted subsets contained 150 to 200 ng DNA, which is about 31,000 T cell genomes. Sequenced by immunoSEQ multiplex PCR; TCRdb stores in-frame clones only, minus some. The sample contains some 2.4 million clones, over 85% of which appear only once. This CDR3 comprises 17 residues. J was trimmed by 4 bases and V by 6 bases; bases with no gene match: 15. Germline V gene sequence: CDR1 MDHEN, CDR2 SYDVKM. Study-wide results and caveats: The study found lower generation probabilities in non-shared clonotypes than in those shared by all four donors. Expectations were that clonotype sharing among donors would be affected by sequencing depth.

The TCR was taken from a man between 18 and 29 years old in good health. Some clones in this sample may be carry-over from other donors' samples. Sequenced input: naive CD4+ T cells from PBMCs. Subset: CD45RA+ positively selected. V is TRBV28 and J is TRBJ1-5; TRBD1 aligns across 7 bases. In DNA form, the CDR3 reads TGTGCCAGCAGGACCCCAGGGGGACAGAGGGGAAATCAGCCCCAGCATTTT. The encoded protein is CASRTPGGQRGNQPQHF. Drawing the rest from reference TRBV28 and TRBJ1-5, the complete variable domain is DVKVTQSSRYLVKRTGEKVFLECVQDMDHENMFWYRQDPGLGLRLIYFSYDVKMKEKGDIPEGYSVSREKKERFSLILESASTNQTSMYLCASRTPGGQRGNQPQHFGDGTRLSIL.